The 22 T cell receptor beta chains below all came from one sample that was sequenced in a study of blood T cells in healthy people across ages. A sample-barcoded 5' primer and a J-beta primer mix were used in a second PCR of about 7 to 12 cycles. TCRdb redid the calling of the 5' RACE reads with MiXCR, one entry per CDR3 protein. This sample carries roughly 1.5 million distinct CDR3 sequences, less than 45% of them seen once, and the ten largest clones take about 4%. Source material: blood. These receptors all come from a woman between 18 and 30 years old in good health.

As DNA, the CDR3 is TGCGCCAGCAGCCGAGACCGTTACGGAGGGGAGCTGTTTTTT. This gives the protein CASSRDRYGGELFF. The rearrangement joins TRBV4-3 to TRBJ2-2, with D unclear. There are 14 residues in the CDR3. V was pared by 4 bases and J by 8 bases, with 14 bases between. CDR1 is LGHNA and CDR2 is YSLEER in the germline V gene.

This chain uses TRBV29-1 with TRBJ2-5; D is unresolved. The CDR3 sequence is 13 residues long. CDR1 SQVTM and CDR2 ANQGSEA come from the germline V gene. With 5 bases removed from V and 11 bases from J, the gap between germline ends came to 21 bases. The CDR3 DNA reads as TGCAGCGTTCCGGTGCTTTCGGTCAATGAGCAGTACTTC. Protein sequence: CSVPVLSVNEQYF.

This clonotype was seen a few times. The V and J genes are TRBV7-2 and TRBJ2-3, with 10 bases identical to TRBD2. Germline V CDR1 and CDR2: SGHTA, FQGNSA. CDR3 length equals 15 residues. Losses at the gene ends were 1 base for V and 6 bases for J; bases not matched to a gene: 4. The CDR3 nucleotides read TGTGCCAGCAGCTTAGTCGCTAGCGGGAGTGATACGCAGTATTTT. Amino acids: CASSLVASGSDTQYF.

The table lists this clonotype with a few counts. J is TRBJ2-1 and V is TRBV20-1; 11 bases line up with TRBD2. This CDR3 spans 15 amino acids. Looked up from germline, CDR1 is DFQATT and CDR2 is SNEGSKA (reference sequence). The V segment lost 3 bases and the J segment 3 bases; nucleotides outside the gene matches: 4. The CDR3 region is CSARPSGGIYNEQFF. The CDR3 DNA is TGCAGTGCTAGGCCTAGCGGGGGGATCTACAATGAGCAGTTCTTC.

The chain joins TRBV4-3 to TRBJ2-3; D uncertain. This CDR3 has 13 residues. Germline V CDR1 and CDR2: LGHNA, YSLEER. The ends were cut back, 1 base at V and 4 bases at J, with 6 bases in the middle. The CDR3: CASSQVVADTQYF. CDR3 sequence (DNA): TGCGCCAGCAGCCAAGTAGTCGCAGATACGCAGTATTTT.

This clonotype appeared a few times. CDR3 nucleotides: TGCAGCGTTAAGGGCACCTTTCTCAATGAGCAGTTCTTC. It encodes CSVKGTFLNEQFF. J is TRBJ2-1 and V is TRBV29-1, with no clear D. The CDR3 totals 13 residues. V lost 5 bases, J lost 6 bases, and 14 bases lay in between. CDR1 is SQVTM, CDR2 ANQGSEA, per germline.

The chain recombines TRBV3-1 with TRBJ2-1; D gene ambiguous. The CDR3 consists of 14 residues. V was clipped by 3 bases and J by 7 bases, with 13 bases between them. Germline V gene lookup returns CDR1 LGHDT and CDR2 YNNKEL (reference sequence). In DNA, the CDR3 is TGTGCCAGCAGCCAGCTCCTTTCTAGAAATGAGCAGTTCTTC. Translating it yields CASSQLLSRNEQFF.

This sequence joins TRBV12-3 or TRBV12-4 and TRBJ2-3; D uncertain. This CDR3 has 15 amino acids. Trimming pared 7 bases from V and 0 bases from J, leaving 14 bases between. The CDR3 bases are TGTGCCAGCACCCCTTATTGGCAGAGCACAGATACGCAGTATTTT. Residues: CASTPYWQSTDTQYF.

This clonotype was seen only a few times. This chain joins TRBV9 and TRBJ1-6; no definite D call. V lost 3 bases to trimming and J lost 9 bases, with 10 bases between them. Germline values: CDR1 SGDLS, CDR2 YYNGEE. This CDR3 has 13 residues. CDR3 loop: CASSAALVSPLHF. The CDR3 nucleotides read TGTGCCAGCAGCGCCGCTCTCGTTTCACCCCTCCACTTT.

This clonotype was counted a few times. V usage is TRBV3-1 and J usage is TRBJ1-2; D is unclear. This CDR3 has 14 residues. The ends were cut back, 1 base at V and 8 bases at J, with 14 bases in the middle. Germline CDR1 reads LGHDT; CDR2 reads YNNKEL (reference sequence). This CDR3 is CASSQVEEWTGYTF. In DNA form, the CDR3 reads TGTGCCAGCAGCCAAGTCGAGGAATGGACGGGCTACACCTTC.

In this sample, this clonotype turned up a few times. The chain recombines TRBV7-2 with TRBJ2-2; D remains ambiguous. The length of the CDR3 is 13 residues. Germline V CDR1 and CDR2: SGHTA, FQGNSA. The ends were cut back, 4 bases at V and 4 bases at J, with 7 bases in the middle. CDR3 in DNA: TGTGCCAGCAGCTGGGCCAGCACCGGGGAGCTGTTTTTT. The encoded protein is CASSWASTGELFF.

The chain combines TRBV6-5 with TRBJ2-1, with D hard to call. V gave up 2 bases and J gave up 0 bases, with 8 bases separating them. Per the germline V gene, CDR1 is MNHEY and CDR2 is SVGAGI. The CDR3 consists of 15 residues. For the CDR3, the DNA is TGTGCCAGCAGTTACGGGGAAAGCTCCTACAATGAGCAGTTCTTC. Protein product: CASSYGESSYNEQFF.

This clonotype was picked up a small number of times. This rearrangement joins TRBV9 to TRBJ2-1; no firm D call. Germline values: CDR1 SGDLS, CDR2 YYNGEE. This CDR3 is 16 amino acids long. The ends were cut back, 0 bases at V and 2 bases at J, with 12 bases in the middle. This CDR3 is CASSVAGSQTYNEQFF. In DNA, the CDR3 is TGTGCCAGCAGCGTAGCAGGCAGCCAAACCTACAATGAGCAGTTCTTC.

This clonotype has a handful of counts. The chain employs TRBV4-3 and TRBJ1-2, with a weak D call TRBD1 (5 bases). The CDR3 extends over 16 amino acids. Looked up from germline, CDR1 is LGHNA and CDR2 is YSLEER. The V gene lost 1 base and the J gene lost 6 bases, with 18 bases spanning the gap. The CDR3 DNA reads TGCGCCAGCAGCCAAGTGGGCAGGGACGGGAAACATGGCTACACCTTC. It specifies CASSQVGRDGKHGYTF.

DNA of the CDR3: TGCGCCAGCAGCTTGGCCGGCCTAGCGGGGAGAAATGAGCAGTTCTTC. It specifies CASSLAGLAGRNEQFF. V usage is TRBV5-1 and J usage is TRBJ2-1, with 9 bases aligning to TRBD2. This CDR3 is built from 16 residues. CDR1 is SGHRS, CDR2 YFSETQ, per germline. V lost 0 bases, J lost 7 bases, and 8 bases stayed unmatched.

The rearrangement joins TRBV7-6 to TRBJ1-4; TRBD1 might be the D (5 bases). This CDR3 is built from 14 residues. CDR1 and CDR2 from the germline V gene are SGHVS and FNYEAQ. Trimming stripped 1 base from V and 4 bases from J, with 7 bases between. In DNA form, the CDR3 reads TGTGCCAGCAGCTTAGGACAGTATAATGAAAAACTGTTTTTT. This encodes CASSLGQYNEKLFF. Drawing the rest from reference TRBV7-6 and TRBJ1-4, the complete variable domain is GAGVSQSPRYKVTKRGQDVALRCDPISGHVSLYWYRQALGQGPEFLTYFNYEAQQDKSGLPNDRFSAERPEGSISTLTIQRTEQRDSAMYRCASSLGQYNEKLFFGSGTQLSVL.

The chain is built from TRBV7-9 and TRBJ2-7; TRBD1 might be the D (6 bases). Germline CDR1 is SEHNR and CDR2 is FQNEAQ (reference sequence). The CDR3 contains 13 residues. V was cut by 5 bases and J by 4 bases, with 12 bases left in between. The CDR3 DNA reads as TGTGCCAGCAGCAACCGGGACACTTACGAGCAGTACTTC. It yields the protein CASSNRDTYEQYF.

This clonotype was recorded many times. The V and J genes are TRBV12-3 or TRBV12-4 and TRBJ2-1; perhaps TRBD1 as D (5 bases). The CDR3 spans 13 residues. V shed 6 bases and J shed 2 bases, with 8 bases lying between them. The DNA for the CDR3 is TGTGCCAGCAGAGAGACAGCCTACAATGAGCAGTTCTTC. This gives the protein CASRETAYNEQFF.

The chain links TRBV10-3 to TRBJ2-7; 8 bases match TRBD1. The CDR3 sequence is 16 residues long. Germline CDR1 reads ENHRY; CDR2 reads SYGVKD. With V trimmed by 3 bases and J by 2 bases, 9 bases remained unmatched. CDR3 DNA sequence: TGTGCCATCAGTGACCCCGGACAGGGCCGAGCCTACGAGCAGTACTTC. Translating gives CAISDPGQGRAYEQYF.

This clonotype was seen a few times. The chain carries TRBV12-3 or TRBV12-4 and TRBJ2-5, with D possibly being TRBD2 (5 bases). The V end was cut by 4 bases, the J end by 7 bases, with 16 bases between. The CDR3 sequence is 14 residues long. The CDR3, as DNA: TGTGCCAGCAGTTCCCTAGACGGGGTAGCGACCCAGTACTTC. The encoded protein is CASSSLDGVATQYF.

This clonotype occurred a few times. The chain joins TRBV7-9 to TRBJ2-7, with 7 bases identical to TRBD1. The CDR3 is 15 amino acids. From germline, CDR1 is SEHNR and CDR2 FQNEAQ (reference sequence). V was clipped by 0 bases and J by 0 bases; unmatched bases: 2. DNA of the CDR3: TGTGCCAGCAGCTTAGCGGACAGGTCCTCCTACGAGCAGTACTTC. Amino acid sequence: CASSLADRSSYEQYF.

The chain carries TRBV5-1 and TRBJ1-6; 7 nucleotides align to TRBD1. The trim removed 3 bases at V and 5 bases at J, leaving 2 bases unmatched. There are 14 residues in the CDR3. The germline V gene encodes CDR1 SGHRS and CDR2 YFSETQ. The CDR3 spells CASSSTGDNSPLHF. For the CDR3, the DNA is TGCGCCAGCAGCTCCACAGGGGATAATTCACCCCTCCACTTT. The variable domain in full, completed from reference TRBV5-1 and TRBJ1-6, reads KAGVTQTPRYLIKTRGQQVTLSCSPISGHRSVSWYQQTPGQGLQFLFEYFSETQRNKGNFPGRFSGRQFSNSRSEMNVSTLELGDSALYLCASSSTGDNSPLHFGNGTRLTVT.